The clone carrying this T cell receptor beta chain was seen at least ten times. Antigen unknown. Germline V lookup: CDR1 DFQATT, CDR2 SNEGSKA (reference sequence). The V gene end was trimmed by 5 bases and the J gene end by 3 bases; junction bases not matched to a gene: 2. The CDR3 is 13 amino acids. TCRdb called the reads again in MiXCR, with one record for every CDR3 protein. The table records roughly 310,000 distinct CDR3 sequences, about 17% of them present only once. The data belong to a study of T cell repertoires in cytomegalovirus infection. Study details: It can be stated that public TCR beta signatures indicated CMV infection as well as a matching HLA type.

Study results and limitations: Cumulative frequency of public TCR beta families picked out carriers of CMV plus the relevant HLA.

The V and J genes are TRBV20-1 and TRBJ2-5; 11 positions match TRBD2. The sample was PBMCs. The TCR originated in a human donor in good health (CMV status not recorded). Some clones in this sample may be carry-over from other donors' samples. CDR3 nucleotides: TGCAGTGCTCGACTAGCGGGAAAAGAGACCCAGTACTTC. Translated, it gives CSARLAGKETQYF.